These 32 T cell receptor beta chains came from one sample sequenced in a study of CD8 T cells in ankylosing spondylitis. General study points: Ankylosing spondylitis blood seemed to carry a telltale TCR beta motif made of seven or eight highly homologous variants.

No antigens are known for them. TCRdb ran MiXCR on the 5' RACE reads and lists one entry per CDR3 protein. This sample has 200,000 to 250,000 distinct CDR3 sequences, with about 18% found just once. Sequencing input: blood, either unsorted or a sorted T cell fraction (not recorded which). The source is a male donor with ankylosing spondylitis.

In its sample, this clonotype was seen many times. The chain couples TRBV12-3 or TRBV12-4 to TRBJ2-7; 8 bases align to TRBD1. The CDR3 consists of 14 residues. V was pared by 3 bases and J by 2 bases, with 3 bases of the junction left unmatched. The CDR3 is CASSFPGQAYEQYF. The CDR3 nucleotides are TGTGCCAGCAGTTTCCCGGGACAGGCCTACGAGCAGTACTTC.

This clonotype came up a few times. V and J are TRBV4-3 and TRBJ1-1; the match to TRBD1 covers 9 bases. The trim removed 10 bases at V and 5 bases at J, leaving 5 bases unmatched. This CDR3 comprises 12 residues. Germline V gene data show CDR1 as LGHNA and CDR2 as YSLEER. The CDR3 sequence is CANPDRGTEAFF. Written as DNA, the CDR3 is TGCGCCAACCCGGACAGGGGAACTGAAGCTTTCTTT.

This clonotype was counted between two and nine times. The V call is TRBV28, the J call TRBJ2-4; 9 nucleotides line up with TRBD1. The CDR3 contains 14 residues. Germline-derived CDR1 and CDR2 are MDHEN and SYDVKM. The V gene end was trimmed by 3 bases and the J gene end by 8 bases; junction bases not matched to a gene: 5. CDR3 residues: CASSFGTGLYIQYF. The CDR3, as DNA: TGTGCCAGCAGTTTCGGGACAGGGTTATACATTCAGTACTTC.

This chain uses TRBV12-3 or TRBV12-4 with TRBJ2-4, with D perhaps matching TRBD1 (9 bases). The CDR3 runs 18 residues. Trimming removed 3 bases from V and 8 bases from J, with 26 bases in between. The CDR3 loop is CASSFSTGGPGGRDIQYF. The CDR3 nucleotides read TGTGCCAGCAGTTTTAGCACAGGGGGCCCGGGAGGGCGGGACATTCAGTACTTC.

Ten or more counts support this clonotype. The V and J genes are TRBV29-1 and TRBJ2-1, with D unclear. Germline CDR1 and CDR2: SQVTM and ANQGSEA. This CDR3 comprises 13 residues. Trimming took off 5 bases at V and 1 base at J, with 9 bases between the two ends. DNA for the CDR3: TGCAGCGTTCTGTCGGCTTCCTACAATGAGCAGTTCTTC. Protein sequence: CSVLSASYNEQFF.

The rearrangement links TRBV19 to TRBJ2-5; a weak D match, TRBD2 (6 bases). The CDR3 sequence is 14 residues long. Germline CDR1 and CDR2: LNHDA and SQIVND (reference sequence). V lost 1 base, J lost 4 bases, and 10 bases lay in between. This chain's CDR3 is CASSIGGGVETQYF. DNA of the CDR3: TGTGCCAGTAGTATAGGCGGAGGGGTAGAGACCCAGTACTTC.

The gene calls are TRBV9 and TRBJ2-3, with 8 bases aligning to TRBD2. The CDR3 extends over 20 amino acids. CDR1 is SGDLS, CDR2 YYNGEE, per germline. Unmatched junction bases numbered 20, after V lost 0 bases and J lost 5 bases. The CDR3: CASSVGAGLVDGPRGDTQYF. Written as DNA, the CDR3 is TGTGCCAGCAGCGTAGGTGCGGGACTAGTCGATGGCCCCCGAGGAGATACGCAGTATTTT.

The chain joins TRBV4-2 to TRBJ2-7, with TRBD2 as a possible D gene (6 bases). CDR1 and CDR2 (germline): LGHNA, YNFKEQ. This CDR3 is 17 amino acids long. V lost 0 bases to trimming and J lost 1 base, with 16 bases between them. The CDR3 spells CASSQEGFAGQSYEQYF. The CDR3 bases are TGTGCCAGCAGCCAAGAGGGGTTCGCGGGGCAATCCTACGAGCAGTACTTC.

The gene calls are TRBV7-9 and TRBJ2-2; TRBD2 aligns across 12 bases. Trimming at V came to 4 bases and at J to 4 bases, leaving 4 bases not matched to a gene. Per germline, CDR1 SEHNR and CDR2 FQNEAQ (reference sequence). The CDR3 has 16 amino acids. CDR3 DNA sequence: TGTGCCAGCAGCTCCCTAGCGGGAGGGGCCACCGGGGAGCTGTTTTTT. This encodes CASSSLAGGATGELFF. The variable domain in full, with the rest retrieved from reference TRBV7-9 and TRBJ2-2, is DTGVSQNPRHKITKRGQNVTFRCDPISEHNRLYWYRQTLGQGPEFLTYFQNEAQLEKSRLLSDRFSAERPKGSFSTLEIQRTEQGDSAMYLCASSSLAGGATGELFFGEGSRLTVL.

This clonotype was seen ten or more times. The chain links TRBV7-2 to TRBJ2-1; 9 bases line up with TRBD2. V lost 2 bases and J lost 4; bases outside the gene matches: 0. This CDR3 has 14 amino acids. CDR1 is SGHTA, CDR2 FQGNSA, per germline. CDR3 DNA sequence: TGTGCCAGCAGCTTACTAGCGGGGTACAATGAGCAGTTCTTC. This codes for CASSLLAGYNEQFF.

This clonotype was counted a single time. The V call is TRBV19, the J call TRBJ1-1; D call uncertain. Trimming stripped 2 bases from V and 1 base from J, with 5 bases between. CDR3 length: 13 residues. Germline CDR1 reads LNHDA; CDR2 reads SQIVND (reference sequence). CDR3 sequence (DNA): TGTGCCAGTAGTATATCACCGAACACTGAAGCTTTCTTT. Amino acids: CASSISPNTEAFF.

This clonotype was seen only a few times. The genes are TRBV20-1 and TRBJ2-1, with D maybe TRBD2 (6 bases). Germline values: CDR1 DFQATT, CDR2 SNEGSKA (reference sequence). Trimming stripped 0 bases from V and 3 bases from J, with 15 bases between. CDR3 size: 16 residues. CDR3 coding DNA: TGCAGTGCTAGAGATTACACCCGGGACTTCTACAATGAGCAGTTCTTC. Translating gives CSARDYTRDFYNEQFF.

This clonotype has at least ten counts. V is TRBV4-1 and J is TRBJ2-7; D is possibly TRBD1 or TRBD2 (6 bases each). The CDR3 totals 14 residues. The V and J ends lost 2 bases and 6 bases respectively, with 14 bases between them. Germline loops: CDR1 MGHRA, CDR2 YSYEKL. The CDR3 here is CASSQPIGGIEQYF. CDR3 coding DNA: TGCGCCAGCAGCCAACCCATAGGGGGGATCGAGCAGTACTTC.

V gene TRBV6-2 or TRBV6-3 combines with J gene TRBJ2-1, with TRBD2 matching over 7 bases. Trimming took 4 bases from V and 7 from J; bases not matched to a gene: 10. Germline V gene sequence: CDR1 MNHEY, CDR2 SVGEGT. This CDR3 is 15 amino acids long. The CDR3 DNA follows: TGTGCCAGCAGTTGGACGGGACTACCAGGGAATGAGCAGTTCTTC. This sequence encodes CASSWTGLPGNEQFF.

This clonotype was observed a single time. The CDR3 nucleotides read TGTGCCAGCAGCTTGGGGCAGGGGAGCGCCTATGGCTACACCTTC. Translated, it gives CASSLGQGSAYGYTF. The genes are TRBV5-6 and TRBJ1-2; D is possibly TRBD1 (6 bases). The CDR3 totals 15 residues. CDR1 is SGHDT, CDR2 YYEEEE, per germline. The V end lost 0 bases, the J end lost 4 bases, and 13 bases lay between the germline ends.

This clonotype was seen only a few times. This chain links TRBV5-8 with TRBJ1-1; D not certain. The ends were cut back, 0 bases at V and 8 bases at J, with 14 bases in the middle. The CDR3 has 14 residues. Looked up from germline, CDR1 is SGHTS and CDR2 is YDEGEE. This CDR3 is CASSLGWGMGEAFF. CDR3 DNA: TGTGCCAGCAGCTTGGGATGGGGTATGGGAGAAGCTTTCTTT.

This clonotype was detected only a few times. The J gene is TRBJ2-5, the V gene TRBV27; D is perhaps TRBD2 (5 bases). CDR3 length: 13 amino acids. Germline lookup yields CDR1 MNHEY and CDR2 SMNVEV (reference sequence). V lost 6 bases and J 3 bases, leaving 11 bases between the germline ends. The CDR3 loop is CASRSVREETQYF. CDR3 DNA: TGTGCCAGCAGGTCCGTGAGGGAAGAGACCCAGTACTTC.

J is TRBJ1-5 and V is TRBV28; D gene uncertain. V was trimmed by 5 bases and J by 0 bases, leaving 14 bases between them. This CDR3 contains 16 residues. CDR1 is MDHEN, CDR2 SYDVKM, per germline. Here the CDR3 DNA reads TGTGCCAGCAGTCCCATTGAAAGTTATAGCAATCAGCCCCAGCATTTT. Translated: CASSPIESYSNQPQHF.

This chain connects TRBV29-1 to TRBJ1-1; possibly TRBD1 for D (5 bases). The CDR3 spans 13 residues. CDR1 and CDR2 from the germline V gene are SQVTM and ANQGSEA. V gave up 3 bases and J gave up 6 bases, with 14 bases separating them. Written as DNA, the CDR3 is TGCAGCGTTGACCAGGGCGAGTGGGCTGAAGCTTTCTTT. It specifies CSVDQGEWAEAFF.

The chain recombines TRBV6-5 with TRBJ2-5; D remains ambiguous. CDR3 length equals 15 residues. The V gene's germline CDR1 is MNHEY and CDR2 SVGAGI. The V gene lost 0 bases and the J gene lost 5 bases, with 13 bases spanning the gap. The DNA for the CDR3 is TGTGCCAGCAGTTACTCCGGTGGCTCCGGGGAGACCCAGTACTTC. This gives the protein CASSYSGGSGETQYF.

The chain recombines TRBV7-9 with TRBJ2-1; 8 nucleotides align to TRBD1. CDR1 SEHNR and CDR2 FQNEAQ come from the germline V gene (reference sequence). The J segment lost 5 bases and the V segment lost 0 bases, leaving 9 bases of the junction unmatched. The CDR3 spans 17 residues. The CDR3 DNA sequence: TGTGCCAGCAGCTTAGCGGAGGACAGGGATCCCAACAATGAGCAGTTCTTC. Protein sequence: CASSLAEDRDPNNEQFF.

The rearrangement uses TRBV19 and TRBJ2-2; 8 bases line up with TRBD1. Germline values: CDR1 LNHDA, CDR2 SQIVND (reference sequence). The CDR3 spans 13 residues. V lost 10 bases, J lost 3 bases, and 4 bases stayed unmatched. CDR3: CATRQGYTGELFF. The CDR3 DNA reads as TGTGCCACCCGACAGGGGTACACCGGGGAGCTGTTTTTT.

The chain recombines TRBV4-1 with TRBJ1-1; D call uncertain. Trimming pared 4 bases from V and 5 bases from J, leaving 14 bases between. CDR1 is MGHRA, CDR2 YSYEKL, per germline. The CDR3 is 14 amino acids. For the CDR3, the DNA is TGCGCCAGCAGCCCTTTGGGGTTGCGGACTGAAGCTTTCTTT. Its translation is CASSPLGLRTEAFF.

This clonotype was counted a few times. The gene calls are TRBV27 and TRBJ2-1, with 9 bases aligning to TRBD2. The CDR3 runs 18 residues. The J segment lost 0 bases and the V segment lost 1 base, leaving 7 bases of the junction unmatched. Germline V gene lookup returns CDR1 MNHEY and CDR2 SMNVEV (reference sequence). This chain's CDR3 is CASSLLASGATSYNEQFF. DNA of the CDR3: TGTGCCAGCAGTTTATTGGCTAGCGGGGCAACCTCCTACAATGAGCAGTTCTTC.

The chain links TRBV29-1 to TRBJ2-7; D uncertain. The CDR3 runs to 14 residues. Germline assignment: CDR1 SQVTM and CDR2 ANQGSEA. Trimming shortened V by 7 bases and J by 0 bases, and 16 bases separated the two germline ends. The chain's CDR3 is CSEEGSSPSYEQYF. CDR3 nucleotides: TGCAGCGAGGAAGGCTCATCACCCTCCTACGAGCAGTACTTC.

V gene TRBV5-6 combines with J gene TRBJ1-2; 8 nucleotides align to TRBD1. Germline V gene data show CDR1 as SGHDT and CDR2 as YYEEEE. The CDR3 is 16 residues long. V gave up 2 bases and J gave up 4 bases; unmatched junction bases: 10. CDR3 DNA sequence: TGTGCCAGCAGCTTTGGGTCTGCAGGGGGCTCCTATGGCTACACCTTC. The encoded protein is CASSFGSAGGSYGYTF.

The V call is TRBV12-3 or TRBV12-4, the J call TRBJ2-5; perhaps TRBD1 as D (6 bases). The germline V and J ends were trimmed by 3 bases and 2 bases, with 7 bases remaining between them. The CDR3 totals 13 residues. DNA for the CDR3: TGTGCCAGCAGTTTGGACAGACAAGAGACCCAGTACTTC. The encoded protein is CASSLDRQETQYF.

This clonotype was detected only a few times. This chain uses TRBV12-3 or TRBV12-4 with TRBJ2-5, with 8 bases lining up with TRBD1. The CDR3 has 14 amino acids. The ends lost 5 bases at V and 5 bases at J; junction bases unmatched: 7. The CDR3 sequence is CASSAGTGGETQYF. CDR3 sequence (DNA): TGTGCCAGCAGTGCCGGGACAGGAGGCGAGACCCAGTACTTC.

This clonotype was detected only a few times. V is TRBV29-1 and J is TRBJ2-1; a weak D match, TRBD2 (5 bases). Trimming took 0 bases from V and 8 from J, leaving 8 bases between them. Per the germline V gene, CDR1 is SQVTM and CDR2 is ANQGSEA. CDR3 length: 12 amino acids. As DNA, the CDR3 is TGCAGCGTTGAAGAAGAGCGGCATGAGCAGTTCTTC. Protein sequence: CSVEEERHEQFF.

This clonotype was detected ten times or more. An end of the junction does not agree with germline; a read error may underlie this. This chain uses TRBV5-6 with TRBJ1-1; maybe TRBD1 (5 bases). CDR1 and CDR2 (germline): SGHDT, YYEEEE. This CDR3 is 13 amino acids long. For the CDR3, the DNA is TGTGCCAGCAGCTCCGGGGCGAACGCTGAAGCTTTCTTT. Translation: CASSSGANAEAFF. The full variable domain, its missing parts supplied by reference TRBV5-6 and TRBJ1-1, is DAGVTQSPTHLIKTRGQQVTLRCSPKSGHDTVSWYQQALGQGPQFIFQYYEEEERQRGNFPDRFSGHQFPNYSSELNVNALLLGDSALYLCASSSGANAEAFFGQGTRLTVV.

The V and J genes are TRBV28 and TRBJ2-3, with 8 bases identical to TRBD2. The junction had 5 bases not matched to a gene; V was cut back by 3 bases and J by 0 bases. The CDR3 has 16 amino acids. Germline V gene data show CDR1 as MDHEN and CDR2 as SYDVKM. Written as DNA, the CDR3 is TGTGCCAGCAGTTTCATAACTAGCGGTAGCACAGATACGCAGTATTTT. Its protein is CASSFITSGSTDTQYF.

The chain has TRBV4-1 and TRBJ2-7; possible D gene TRBD2, 5 bases. The V end lost 4 bases, the J end lost 6 bases, and 16 bases lay between the germline ends. The CDR3 consists of 14 residues. Per germline, CDR1 MGHRA and CDR2 YSYEKL. CDR3 amino acids: CASSPTLAGGEQYF. CDR3 DNA: TGCGCCAGCAGCCCAACTTTGGCGGGTGGCGAGCAGTACTTC.